Presented here are 17 T cell receptor beta chains from one specimen sequenced in a study of technical replicates of blood from several donors. Assay used: immunoSEQ multiplex PCR; TCRdb lists only in-frame clones, some missing. Counted here are over 10,000 clones, 65% to 90% occurring once; the ten biggest clones make up about 10%. Input material: PBMCs. Every receptor here comes from a human donor in good health.

The chain combines TRBV6-1 with TRBJ2-2; D possibly corresponds to TRBD2 (5 bases). The CDR3 has 14 amino acids. Germline CDR1 and CDR2: MNHNS and SASEGT. Deletions cut 7 bases from V and 2 bases from J, with 11 bases between. CDR3 residues: CASTILENTGELFF. CDR3 nucleotides: TGTGCCAGCACCATACTAGAAAACACCGGGGAGCTGTTTTTT.

The chain carries TRBV19 and TRBJ1-2; perhaps TRBD1 as D (5 bases). From germline, CDR1 is LNHDA and CDR2 SQIVND (reference sequence). The CDR3 is made up of 12 amino acids. V dropped 6 bases and J dropped 2 bases, with 7 bases sitting between them. In DNA, the CDR3 is TGTGCCAGTAGCCGGGGGAACTATGGCTACACCTTC. Its protein product is CASSRGNYGYTF.

This CDR3 is CASSQGTGGSQPQHF. In nucleotides, the CDR3 is TGTGCCAGCTCACAAGGGACAGGGGGCTCTCAGCCCCAGCATTTT. This rearrangement joins TRBV18 to TRBJ1-5, with TRBD1 matching 12 bases. V gave up 4 bases and J gave up 6 bases; unmatched junction bases: 4. This CDR3 has 15 residues. CDR1 is KGHSH, CDR2 LQKENI, per germline. Variable domain in full (rest from reference TRBV18 and TRBJ1-5): NAGVMQNPRHLVRRRGQEARLRCSPMKGHSHVYWYRQLPEEGLKFMVYLQKENIIDESGMPKERFSAEFPKEGPSILRIQQVVRGDSAAYFCASSQGTGGSQPQHFGDGTRLSIL.

The genes are TRBV28 and TRBJ2-6; D unresolved. V lost 1 base and J lost 0, with 16 bases in between. This CDR3 comprises 19 residues. CDR1 and CDR2 from the germline V gene are MDHEN and SYDVKM. The chain's CDR3 is CASSLFGRISFSGANVLTF. CDR3 DNA: TGTGCCAGCAGTTTATTCGGCAGGATTAGTTTCTCTGGGGCCAACGTCCTGACTTTC.

A remark on this clone: This CDR3 is also generated by other DNA sequences in the sample. The DNA for the CDR3 is TGTGCCAGTAGCAGGGACTCCTACACCGGGGAGCTGTTTTTT. This translates into CASSRDSYTGELFF. The rearrangement uses TRBV19 and TRBJ2-2, with D possibly being TRBD2 (6 bases). Trimming pared 6 bases from V and 3 bases from J, leaving 11 bases between. This CDR3 region has 14 residues. The germline V gene has CDR1 LNHDA and CDR2 SQIVND (reference sequence).

The chain uses TRBV6-6 and TRBJ1-3; perhaps TRBD1 as D (5 bases). The CDR3 length is 14 residues. V was cut by 7 bases and J by 0 bases, with 10 bases left in between. The germline V gene has CDR1 MNHNY and CDR2 SVGAGI (reference sequence). CDR3 DNA: TGTGCCAGCATCGACAGAAGCTCTGGAAACACCATATATTTT. Translated, it gives CASIDRSSGNTIYF.

The chain is built from TRBV14 and TRBJ2-7; 11 bases are a match to TRBD2. The CDR3 runs 15 residues. After removal of 6 bases from V and 4 bases from J, the junction contained 8 bases not matched to a gene. Germline CDR1 reads SGHDN; CDR2 reads FVKESK. The CDR3: CASRSGTSGRYEQYF. The DNA of the CDR3 is TGTGCCAGCAGGTCCGGGACTAGCGGACGATACGAGCAGTACTTC.

V gene TRBV6-5 combines with J gene TRBJ1-1; TRBD1 matches 10 bases. V shed 6 bases and J 10 bases; nucleotides not matched to a gene: 2. The CDR3 is made up of 11 amino acids. In germline, CDR1 is MNHEY, CDR2 SVGAGI. CDR3 sequence: CASRGQGGAFF. Written as DNA, the CDR3 is TGTGCCAGCAGAGGACAGGGGGGAGCTTTCTTT.

The gene calls are TRBV5-1 and TRBJ2-3; 7 bases are shared with TRBD2. Germline V gives CDR1 SGHRS, CDR2 YFSETQ. The J segment lost 2 bases and the V segment lost 6 bases, leaving 15 bases of the junction unmatched. The CDR3 is 17 residues long. In DNA, the CDR3 is TGCGCCAGCATGGGCCAGCGGGATTTACCGGTCACAGATACGCAGTATTTT. This encodes CASMGQRDLPVTDTQYF.

The chain joins TRBV7-9 to TRBJ1-1; D gene ambiguous. The CDR3 length is 11 residues. Trimming pared 5 bases from V and 7 bases from J, leaving 8 bases between. Germline CDR1 reads SEHNR; CDR2 reads FQNEAQ (reference sequence). CDR3 in amino acids: CASSREIEAFF. The CDR3 nucleotides are TGTGCCAGCAGCCGCGAAATTGAAGCTTTCTTT.

V gene TRBV28 combines with J gene TRBJ2-7; the D is unclear. The germline V gene has CDR1 MDHEN and CDR2 SYDVKM. The CDR3 totals 11 residues. Trimming stripped 8 bases from V and 4 bases from J, with 9 bases between. CDR3 nucleotides: TGTGCCAGCCTAAGCCCTTACGAGCAGTACTTC. Amino acids: CASLSPYEQYF.

The V and J genes are TRBV11-2 and TRBJ1-2; D may be TRBD1 (5 bases). V was trimmed by 1 base and J by 8 bases, leaving 14 bases between them. The CDR3 length is 14 residues. From germline, CDR1 is SGHAT and CDR2 FQNNGV. The CDR3 reads CASSLGGAREGYTF. CDR3 sequence (DNA): TGTGCCAGCAGCTTAGGCGGGGCCCGGGAGGGCTACACCTTC.

The rearrangement links TRBV10-2 to TRBJ2-7, with D possibly TRBD2 on 6 matching bases. Germline V gene sequence: CDR1 WSHSY, CDR2 SAAADI. Trimming left V 2 bases short and J 2 bases short, with 13 bases between. The length of the CDR3 is 15 residues. DNA of the CDR3: TGCGCCAGCAGTGAGGGGACTGTGGGGGCCTACGAGCAGTACTTC. It specifies CASSEGTVGAYEQYF.

V usage is TRBV7-3 and J usage is TRBJ2-2; D is possibly TRBD1 (5 bases). The germline V and J ends were trimmed by 4 bases and 6 bases, with 15 bases remaining between them. The CDR3 is made up of 15 amino acids. Germline loops: CDR1 SGHTA, CDR2 FQGTGA. The CDR3: CASSSLTAPPGELFF. The DNA for the CDR3 is TGTGCCAGCAGCTCGCTGACAGCCCCCCCCGGGGAGCTGTTTTTT.

The chain combines TRBV18 with TRBJ1-2, with 10 bases aligning to TRBD1. CDR3 length: 14 residues. Germline-derived CDR1 and CDR2 are KGHSH and LQKENI. The V segment lost 3 bases and the J segment 7 bases; nucleotides outside the gene matches: 5. CDR3 DNA: TGTGCCAGCTCACCCGGGACAGGGGCTGGTGGCTACACCTTC. Translation: CASSPGTGAGGYTF.

This clone occurred a few times. The V and J genes are TRBV7-9 and TRBJ2-7; 13 bases are a match to TRBD2. With 6 bases clipped from V and 4 bases from J, the junction kept 3 bases outside the gene matches. Germline loops: CDR1 SEHNR, CDR2 FQNEAQ (reference sequence). The CDR3 extends over 14 amino acids. The CDR3 DNA sequence: TGTGCCAGCAGACCGGGACTAGCGGGGTACGAGCAGTACTTC. Residues: CASRPGLAGYEQYF.

This clone has a handful of counts. The chain employs TRBV23-1 and TRBJ2-7; TRBD2 matches at 12 bases. TRBV23-1 is placed among ORFs of uncertain function. V was pared by 3 bases and J by 3 bases, with 12 bases of the junction left unmatched. The CDR3 totals 18 residues. This CDR3 reads CASSQIQCGTSGLYEQYF. In DNA, the CDR3 is TGCGCCAGCAGTCAGATCCAGTGCGGGACTAGCGGGCTCTACGAGCAGTACTTC.